A selection of T cell receptor beta chains follows, all from one sample in a study of T cell changes during pregnancy in multiple sclerosis. The method was immunoSEQ multiplex PCR; TCRdb's version includes in-frame clones alone and lacks a portion of them. In the table there are 30,000 to 40,000 clones, 88% of which are singletons. Sequenced material: CD8+ T cells from peripheral blood mononuclear cells, taken in the third trimester of pregnancy. The receptors come from a female donor with multiple sclerosis, enrolled in a pregnancy study. Each CDR3 is given with its conserved first and last residue. Each record gives: D gene, V gene, CDR3 protein. D genes are given only for firm matches.

D: TRBD1; V: TRBV6-5; CDR3: CASRWQGEVEGYTF
D: NA; V: TRBV2; CDR3: CASRGDTGSGTDTQYF
D: TRBD2; V: TRBV13; CDR3: CASSAIGAGGRNTGELFF
D: NA; V: TRBV7-9; CDR3: CASSLKDTGVGTKNIQYF
D: TRBD1; V: TRBV30; CDR3: CASLDRGENIQYF
D: NA; V: TRBV25-1; CDR3: CASSDSNSNQPQHF
D: TRBD2; V: TRBV7-3; CDR3: CASSVTSGANTGELFF
D: NA; V: TRBV19; CDR3: CASSEHGKLFF
D: NA; V: TRBV5-1; CDR3: CASSPRGVHEQYF
D: TRBD1; V: TRBV27; CDR3: CASSLTGQGFGSPLHF
D: TRBD1; V: TRBV6-5; CDR3: CASSGTGLEQYF
D: NA; V: TRBV5-1; CDR3: CASSPLARADEQYF
D: TRBD1; V: TRBV19; CDR3: CASSIRDSAYEQYF
D: TRBD1; V: TRBV6-1; CDR3: CASSEADRFGGGYTF
D: NA; V: TRBV6-1; CDR3: CASSVSTPNTEAFF
D: NA; V: TRBV2; CDR3: CASKYDTASYEQYF
D: TRBD1; V: TRBV29-1; CDR3: CSVGGEGAGYNEQFF
D: TRBD1; V: TRBV5-4; CDR3: CASSFGQGASYEQYF
D: TRBD1; V: TRBV6-1; CDR3: CASSAGTVWYEQYF
D: NA; V: TRBV5-1; CDR3: CASSFWGAYEQYF
D: NA; V: TRBV6-1; CDR3: CASSDTGEVETQYF
D: TRBD2; V: TRBV30; CDR3: CAWDLSGGGGGELFF
D: NA; V: TRBV7-8; CDR3: CASSRYSETQYF
D: TRBD1; V: TRBV9; CDR3: CASSATTGTGEAFF
D: NA; V: TRBV7-8; CDR3: CASSLMESFGYTF
D: TRBD1; V: TRBV5-4; CDR3: CASGPPPGQGAEETQYF
D: NA; V: TRBV14; CDR3: CASSQDLKGANEQYF
D: NA; V: TRBV5-8; CDR3: CASSPQIAKNIQYF
D: TRBD2; V: TRBV6-5; CDR3: CASSNHAGGPDEQFF
D: TRBD1; V: TRBV7-9; CDR3: CASSPGQGFDEQFF
D: NA; V: TRBV21-1; CDR3: CASSKDRGKGNYEQYF
D: TRBD1; V: TRBV19; CDR3: CASSYRGSNQPQHF
D: NA; V: TRBV19; CDR3: CASSIQNTEAFF
D: NA; V: TRBV2; CDR3: CASSEVEGATGELFF
D: TRBD2; V: TRBV27; CDR3: CASSFAGGPDEQFF
D: NA; V: TRBV5-6; CDR3: CASSLGGYYGYTF
D: NA; V: TRBV30; CDR3: CAWSPGGGSPIYF
D: TRBD2; V: TRBV2; CDR3: CATKIAGGLYNEQFF
D: NA; V: TRBV18; CDR3: CASSPSTVYEQYF
D: TRBD1; V: TRBV5-4; CDR3: CASSLDRGHEQFF
D: NA; V: TRBV6-1; CDR3: CASSEGTVQETQYF
D: NA; V: TRBV30; CDR3: CAWSTGMVYEQYF
D: NA; V: TRBV10-2; CDR3: CASSEPGMSWRVPGNIQYF
D: TRBD2; V: TRBV7-9; CDR3: CASSYRLAAAYNEQFF
D: NA; V: TRBV5-1; CDR3: CASSLEVRGHEQFF
D: NA; V: TRBV6-5; CDR3: CASMGGGSEKLFF
D: TRBD1; V: TRBV4-2; CDR3: CASSLAGGTEAFF
D: TRBD1; V: TRBV6-5; CDR3: CASSTRDRRGEKLFF
D: NA; V: TRBV6-5; CDR3: CASRDTYGHTF
D: NA; V: TRBV6-1; CDR3: CASSESQGFWNQPQHF
D: NA; V: TRBV5-1; CDR3: CASRQPGNGANVLTF
D: TRBD2; V: TRBV2; CDR3: CASIRGTSGQETQYF
D: NA; V: TRBV30; CDR3: CAWSVRDTEAFF
D: NA; V: TRBV9; CDR3: CASSVGEATWSYGYTF
D: TRBD2; V: TRBV18; CDR3: CASSPGLADYNEQFF
D: TRBD2; V: TRBV11-2; CDR3: CASSQPSGGANEQFF
D: NA; V: TRBV5-4; CDR3: CAGGAFTDTQYF
D: TRBD1; V: TRBV29-1; CDR3: CSVDRFHRGRTEAFF
D: TRBD2; V: TRBV27; CDR3: CASSLDIAGGPDTQYF
D: NA; V: TRBV6-5; CDR3: CASSPFQGSSYEQYF